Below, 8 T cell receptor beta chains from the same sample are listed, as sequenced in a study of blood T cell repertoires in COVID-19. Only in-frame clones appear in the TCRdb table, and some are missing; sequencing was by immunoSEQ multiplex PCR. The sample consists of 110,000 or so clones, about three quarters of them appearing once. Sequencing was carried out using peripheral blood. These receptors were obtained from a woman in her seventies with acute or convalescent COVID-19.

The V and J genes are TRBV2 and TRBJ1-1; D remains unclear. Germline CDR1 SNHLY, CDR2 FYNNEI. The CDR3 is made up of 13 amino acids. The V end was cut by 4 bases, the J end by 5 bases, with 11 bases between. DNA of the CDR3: TGTGCCAGCAGTGTGGCCTTGAGGACTGAAGCTTTCTTT. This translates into CASSVALRTEAFF. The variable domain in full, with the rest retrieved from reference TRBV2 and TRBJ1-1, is EPEVTQTPSHQVTQMGQEVILRCVPISNHLYFYWYRQILGQKVEFLVSFYNNEISEKSEIFDDQFSVERPDGSNFTLKIRSTKLEDSAMYFCASSVALRTEAFFGQGTRLTVV.

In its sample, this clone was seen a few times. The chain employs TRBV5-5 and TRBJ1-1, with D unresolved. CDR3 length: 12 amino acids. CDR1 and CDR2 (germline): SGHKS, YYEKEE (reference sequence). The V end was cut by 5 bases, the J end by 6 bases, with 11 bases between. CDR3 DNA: TGTGCCAGCAGTCCAACCGGGTCTGAAGCTTTCTTT. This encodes CASSPTGSEAFF.

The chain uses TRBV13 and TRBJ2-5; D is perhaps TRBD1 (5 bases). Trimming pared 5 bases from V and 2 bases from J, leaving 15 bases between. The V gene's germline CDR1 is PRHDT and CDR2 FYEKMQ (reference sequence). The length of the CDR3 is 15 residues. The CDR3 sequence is CASSPPSGPQETQYF. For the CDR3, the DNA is TGTGCCAGCAGCCCGCCTTCAGGGCCTCAAGAGACCCAGTACTTC.

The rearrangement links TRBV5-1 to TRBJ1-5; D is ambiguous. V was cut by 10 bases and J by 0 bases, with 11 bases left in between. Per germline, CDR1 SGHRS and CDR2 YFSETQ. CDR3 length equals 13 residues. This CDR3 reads CASRVTSNQPQHF. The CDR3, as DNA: TGCGCCTCCCGGGTAACTAGCAATCAGCCCCAGCATTTT.

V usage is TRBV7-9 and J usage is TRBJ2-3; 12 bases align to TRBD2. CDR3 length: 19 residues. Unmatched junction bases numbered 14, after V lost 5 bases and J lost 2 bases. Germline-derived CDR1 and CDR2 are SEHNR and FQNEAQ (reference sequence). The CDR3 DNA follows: TGTGCCAGCAGCCATGGACTAGCGGGGTCTCAAGGGTCCACAGATACGCAGTATTTT. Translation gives CASSHGLAGSQGSTDTQYF. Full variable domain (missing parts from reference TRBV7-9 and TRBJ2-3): DTGVSQNPRHKITKRGQNVTFRCDPISEHNRLYWYRQTLGQGPEFLTYFQNEAQLEKSRLLSDRFSAERPKGSFSTLEIQRTEQGDSAMYLCASSHGLAGSQGSTDTQYFGPGTRLTVL.

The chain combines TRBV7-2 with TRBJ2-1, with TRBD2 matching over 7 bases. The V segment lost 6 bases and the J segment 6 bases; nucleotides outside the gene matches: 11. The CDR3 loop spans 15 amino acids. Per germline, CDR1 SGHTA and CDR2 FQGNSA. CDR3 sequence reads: CASSTAAGVSNEQFF. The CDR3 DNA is TGTGCCAGCAGTACAGCGGCGGGGGTTAGCAATGAGCAGTTCTTC.

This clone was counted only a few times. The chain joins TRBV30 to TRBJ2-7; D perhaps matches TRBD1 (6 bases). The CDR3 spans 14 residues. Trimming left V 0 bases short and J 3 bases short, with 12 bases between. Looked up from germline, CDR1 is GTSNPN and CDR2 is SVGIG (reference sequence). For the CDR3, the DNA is TGTGCCTGGAGTGTACAACCGGACAGCTACGAGCAGTACTTC. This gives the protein CAWSVQPDSYEQYF.

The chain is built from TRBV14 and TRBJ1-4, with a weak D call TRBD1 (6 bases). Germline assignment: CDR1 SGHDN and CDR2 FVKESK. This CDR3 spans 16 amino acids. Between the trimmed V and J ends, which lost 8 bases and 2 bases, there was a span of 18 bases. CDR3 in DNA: TGTGCCAGCTCACAGGGAAAGGTAGCGACTAATGAAAAACTGTTTTTT. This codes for CASSQGKVATNEKLFF.